These T cell receptor beta chains were read from a single sample in a study of T cell responses to AZD1222 COVID-19 vaccine. Using immunoSEQ multiplex PCR, the repertoire was profiled, and TCRdb retains in-frame clones only, with some absent. Among about 110,000 clones, approximately 90% were seen once, and the ten largest hold about 20%. Source: peripheral blood, taken on day 0 of AZD1222 vaccination. The receptors stem from an adult in good health. The CDR3 runs from the conserved cysteine through the conserved F or W. A D gene is named only where the DNA matches it firmly. Rows may omit the clone size; those that give it use once, few, many or a size class.

TGTGCCAGCAGCCTTCCTAGCAGGTACAGCGAGCAGTACTTC,CASSLPSRYSEQYF,NA,NA,TRBV5-6,TRBJ2-7,14
TGTGCCAGCAGATCCACTAGCGGGGGGCCCTACGAGCAGTACTTC,CASRSTSGGPYEQYF,TRBD2,NA,TRBV28,TRBJ2-7,15
TGTGCCAAAACTGCTCCGAACACCGGGGAGCTGTTTTTT,CAKTAPNTGELFF,NA,once,TRBV12-3/TRBV12-4,TRBJ2-2,13
TGTGCCAGCAGCCCTCGAAGGTCCTTGGGGGAAGCTTTCTTT,CASSPRRSLGEAFF,NA,NA,TRBV7-2,TRBJ1-1,14
TGTGCCAGCAGCTTGACACAAAGAGCAGGGAGCTCCTACGAGCAGTACTTC,CASSLTQRAGSSYEQYF,NA,once,TRBV7-9,TRBJ2-7,17
TGTGCCAGCAGCCAAGTCCGGTGGGGTTCACCCCTCCACTTT,CASSQVRWGSPLHF,NA,NA,TRBV3-1/TRBV3-2,TRBJ1-6,14
TGTGCCGGACCCGACCCCGTAAGGTGCTCCTACGAGCAGTACTTC,CAGPDPVRCSYEQYF,NA,once,TRBV7-6,TRBJ2-7,15
TGTGCCAGCAGTGAAAGGGAGGACTCTAGCTATGGCTACACCTTC,CASSEREDSSYGYTF,NA,NA,TRBV6-1,TRBJ1-2,15
TGTGCCAGCAGTATCACCGGGACGGGACCTGAAAAACTGTTTTTT,CASSITGTGPEKLFF,NA,NA,TRBV3-1/TRBV3-2,TRBJ1-4,15
TGTGCCAGCAGTGATCCCTTTAGACACCCCGAGAACTACGAGCAGTACTTC,CASSDPFRHPENYEQYF,NA,NA,TRBV2,TRBJ2-7,17
TGTGCCAGCAGCCAAGATATGGCTAGACCCGGGGAGCTGTTTTTT,CASSQDMARPGELFF,NA,few,TRBV3-1/TRBV3-2,TRBJ2-2,15
TGTGCCAGCAGTTGGGGACAGTCCACAGATACGCAGTATTTT,CASSWGQSTDTQYF,TRBD1,NA,TRBV6-2/TRBV6-3,TRBJ2-3,14
TGTGCCTGGAGTGTACGGGGGTCTGGAAACACCATATATTTT,CAWSVRGSGNTIYF,NA,NA,TRBV30,TRBJ1-3,14
TGTGCCTGGAGTCTCCCCTCGGGTGGCAACCCCTATGGCTACACCTTC,CAWSLPSGGNPYGYTF,NA,NA,TRBV30,TRBJ1-2,16
TGCGCCAGCAGCCAAGTTGGCGGCCTTCCGAACACTGAAGCTTTCTTT,CASSQVGGLPNTEAFF,NA,once,TRBV4-1,TRBJ1-1,16
TGTGCCAGCAGCTCGTCCAGGGGGGGGGTGAACACTGAAGCTTTCTTT,CASSSSRGGVNTEAFF,TRBD1,once,TRBV7-2,TRBJ1-1,16
TGTGCCAGTAGCCGACAGGAGATTCTTAACTATGGCTACACCTTC,CASSRQEILNYGYTF,NA,NA,TRBV19,TRBJ1-2,15
TGTGCCAGCAACATAGCGGGGAGAGTTTACAATGAGCAGTTCTTC,CASNIAGRVYNEQFF,TRBD2,few,TRBV7-2,TRBJ2-1,15
TGCGCCAGCAGCCAAACTAGCGGGGGAGCCCAAGATACGCAGTATTTT,CASSQTSGGAQDTQYF,TRBD2,few,TRBV4-3,TRBJ2-3,16
TGTGCCAGCTCAGGGGGGGCTGGAAACACCATATATTTT,CASSGGAGNTIYF,TRBD1,NA,TRBV27,TRBJ1-3,13